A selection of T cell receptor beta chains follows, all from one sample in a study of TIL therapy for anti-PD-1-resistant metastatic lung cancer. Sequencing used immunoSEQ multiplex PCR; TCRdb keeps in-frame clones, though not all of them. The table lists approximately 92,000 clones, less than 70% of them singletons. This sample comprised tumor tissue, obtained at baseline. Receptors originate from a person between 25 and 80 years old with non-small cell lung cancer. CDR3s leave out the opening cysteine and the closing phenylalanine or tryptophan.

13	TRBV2	ASISRRSPQETQY
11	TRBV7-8	ASSFTMGYEQY
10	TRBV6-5	ASRTVNQPQH
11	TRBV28	ASRPTAGDGYT
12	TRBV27	ASRAQQGGYGYT
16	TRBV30	AWVGGYSGRTNTGELF
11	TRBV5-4	ASSFDRAETQY
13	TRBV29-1	STRLGGISYNEQF
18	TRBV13	ASSLALSPVAGGSYNEQF
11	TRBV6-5	ASTAPTSYEQY
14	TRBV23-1	ASSQGDRSSNYGYT
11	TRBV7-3	ASSPDRGDTQY
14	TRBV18	ASSPSQGLNTGELF
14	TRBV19	ASSWGASGATDTQY
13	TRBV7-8	ASSLTQNYINEQF
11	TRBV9	ASSVIDTGELF
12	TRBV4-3	ASSQWGDNSPLH
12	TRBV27	ASSYRDPSETQY
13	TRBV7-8	ASSSPGQGYSPLH
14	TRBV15	ATSSSLGRFTDTQY
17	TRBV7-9	ASSLPRSPTSGSTYEQY
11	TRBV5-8	ASSEVATDTQY